These 7 T cell receptor beta chains were sequenced from one sample in a study of cytomegalovirus exposure and HLA in healthy donors (dated by TCRdb to the late 2010s). Library creation used the immunoSEQ multiplex PCR assay. A mixture of 60 forward primers for TCR Vbeta segments and 13 reverse primers for TCR Jbeta segments was used in the multiplex PCR. The table comes from immuneACCESS by way of TCRdb, which keeps in-frame sequences with V and J called. Part of the clones is missing from these tables; in studies checked, under half for an unresolved V gene and the rest for unknown reasons. This sample lists about 200,000 clones; roughly three quarters were detected once. About 0.37% of the sample lies in the top ten. Sequencing input: PBMCs. Receptors were obtained from a male donor in good health and CMV-seropositive.

The rearrangement links TRBV4-1 to TRBJ2-2; D unclear. Germline loops: CDR1 MGHRA, CDR2 YSYEKL. V gave up 2 bases and J gave up 4 bases, with 14 bases separating them. The CDR3 is 16 amino acids. The CDR3 nucleotides read TGCGCCAGCAGCCAAAAAACCGGGTCCACCACCGGGGAGCTGTTTTTT. This codes for CASSQKTGSTTGELFF.

The chain has TRBV11-2 and TRBJ2-1, with TRBD2 matching over 12 bases. Losses at the gene ends were 4 bases for V and 4 bases for J; bases not matched to a gene: 5. Germline assignment: CDR1 SGHAT and CDR2 FQNNGV. The CDR3 covers 16 residues. The CDR3 DNA reads TGTGCCAGCAGCTCCCTGGGACTAGCGGGTTACAATGAGCAGTTCTTC. Protein: CASSSLGLAGYNEQFF. The full variable domain, with the rest looked up from reference TRBV11-2 and TRBJ2-1, is EAGVAQSPRYKIIEKRQSVAFWCNPISGHATLYWYQQILGQGPKLLIQFQNNGVVDDSQLPKDRFSAERLKGVDSTLKIQPAKLEDSAVYLCASSSLGLAGYNEQFFGPGTRLTVL.

The rearrangement links TRBV4-1 to TRBJ1-6; D ambiguous. V lost 0 bases, J lost 9 bases, and 12 bases lay in between. The CDR3 totals 15 residues. Germline-derived CDR1 and CDR2 are MGHRA and YSYEKL. The CDR3 nucleotides read TGCGCCAGCAGCCAAGATCATGGCGGAAGTTCACCCCTCCACTTT. Translating gives CASSQDHGGSSPLHF.

V is TRBV11-3 and J is TRBJ2-1; TRBD2 is a possible D gene (7 bases). The CDR3 loop spans 15 amino acids. Trimming pared 1 base from V and 7 bases from J, leaving 14 bases between. Germline V lookup: CDR1 SGHNT, CDR2 YENEEA. In DNA form, the CDR3 reads TGTGCCAGCAGCTTAGGGGGGGGCGACAAAAATGAGCAGTTCTTC. Translation: CASSLGGGDKNEQFF.

The chain uses TRBV4-2 and TRBJ2-4, with 12 bases fitting TRBD2. J was trimmed by 0 bases and V by 3 bases; bases with no gene match: 9. The CDR3 extends over 19 amino acids. The germline CDR1 and CDR2 sequences are LGHNA and YNFKEQ. The CDR3 loop is CASSHTLAGGDLAKNIQYF. The CDR3 bases are TGTGCCAGCAGCCACACACTAGCGGGAGGAGATCTAGCCAAAAACATTCAGTACTTC.

This rearrangement joins TRBV13 to TRBJ2-2; D call uncertain. Deletions cut 0 bases from V and 1 base from J, with 3 bases between. The length of the CDR3 is 14 residues. The germline V gene has CDR1 PRHDT and CDR2 FYEKMQ (reference sequence). The CDR3 DNA is TGTGCCAGCAGCTTAGGCCTGAACACCGGGGAGCTGTTTTTT. Amino acid sequence: CASSLGLNTGELFF.

The CDR3 protein is CASSYSPGQGTHEQYF. For the CDR3, the DNA is TGTGCCAGCAGTTACTCACCGGGACAGGGGACCCACGAGCAGTACTTC. The V call is TRBV6-6, the J call TRBJ2-7, with TRBD1 matching 10 bases. Looked up from germline, CDR1 is MNHNY and CDR2 is SVGAGI (reference sequence). The trim removed 0 bases at V and 5 bases at J, leaving 7 bases unmatched. CDR3 size: 16 residues.